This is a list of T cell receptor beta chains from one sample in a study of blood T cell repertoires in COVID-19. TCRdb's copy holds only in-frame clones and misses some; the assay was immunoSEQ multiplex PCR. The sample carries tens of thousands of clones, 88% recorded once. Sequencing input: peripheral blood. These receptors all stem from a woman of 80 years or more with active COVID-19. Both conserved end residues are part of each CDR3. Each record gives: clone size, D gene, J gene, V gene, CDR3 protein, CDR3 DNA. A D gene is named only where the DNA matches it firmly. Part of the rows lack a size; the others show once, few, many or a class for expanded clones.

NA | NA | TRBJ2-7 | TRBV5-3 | CARSSPDRLIEQYF | TGTGCCAGAAGCTCCCCTGACCGACTGATCGAGCAGTACTTC
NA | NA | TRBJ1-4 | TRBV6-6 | CASSQRREKLFF | TGTGCCAGCAGCCAAAGGAGGGAAAAACTGTTTTTT
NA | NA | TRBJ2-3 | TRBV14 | CASSQDPGYSTDTQYF | TGTGCCAGCAGCCAAGATCCAGGTTACTCCACAGATACGCAGTATTTT
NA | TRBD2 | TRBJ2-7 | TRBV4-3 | CASSQEREGGFHEQYF | TGCGCCAGCAGCCAAGAACGCGAGGGAGGGTTCCACGAGCAGTACTTC
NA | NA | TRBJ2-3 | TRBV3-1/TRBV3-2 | CASSQAGLATQYF | TGTGCCAGCAGCCAGGCCGGACTGGCTACGCAGTATTTT
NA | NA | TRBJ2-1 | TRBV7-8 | CASSWGGGLSSYNEQFF | TGTGCCAGCAGCTGGGGAGGGGGACTCAGCTCCTACAATGAGCAGTTCTTC
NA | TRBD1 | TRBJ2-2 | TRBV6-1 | CASSVVQGAGTGELFF | TGTGCCAGCAGTGTCGTCCAGGGGGCCGGCACCGGGGAGCTGTTTTTT
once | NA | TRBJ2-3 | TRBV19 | CASSTIAVSSTDTQYF | TGTGCCAGTAGTACCATAGCGGTTTCTAGCACAGATACGCAGTATTTT
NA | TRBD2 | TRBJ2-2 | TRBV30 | CAWSPGLAGTGELFF | TGTGCCTGGAGTCCGGGACTAGCGGGGACCGGGGAGCTGTTTTTT
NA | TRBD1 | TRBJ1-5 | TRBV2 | CASSRDRGTHQPQHF | TGTGCCAGCAGTAGGGACAGGGGGACCCATCAGCCCCAGCATTTT
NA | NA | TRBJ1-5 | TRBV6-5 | CASSTGFPSNQPQHF | TGTGCCAGCAGTACAGGATTCCCTAGCAATCAGCCCCAGCATTTT
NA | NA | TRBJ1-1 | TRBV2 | CASSAKGLRAFF | TGTGCCAGCAGCGCAAAGGGGCTACGAGCTTTCTTT
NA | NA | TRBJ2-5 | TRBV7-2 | CASSLGTGYQETQYF | TGTGCCAGCAGCTTAGGAACAGGGTACCAAGAGACCCAGTACTTC
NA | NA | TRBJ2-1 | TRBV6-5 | CASKIAHSSYNEQFF | TGTGCCAGCAAAATAGCGCACAGCTCCTACAATGAGCAGTTCTTC
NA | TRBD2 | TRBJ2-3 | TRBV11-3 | CASSPGTSGSTDTQYF | TGTGCCAGCAGCCCGGGGACTAGCGGAAGCACAGATACGCAGTATTTT
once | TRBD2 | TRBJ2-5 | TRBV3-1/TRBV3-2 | CASSQGTSGGETQYF | TGTGCCAGCAGCCAAGGGACTAGCGGTGGGGAGACCCAGTACTTC
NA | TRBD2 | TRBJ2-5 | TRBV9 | CASSVGSGRASRETQYF | TGTGCCAGCAGCGTAGGAAGCGGGAGGGCCTCGCGAGAGACCCAGTACTTC
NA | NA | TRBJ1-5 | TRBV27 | CASSPGTSISNQPQHF | TGTGCCAGCAGTCCCGGGACAAGCATCAGCAATCAGCCCCAGCATTTT
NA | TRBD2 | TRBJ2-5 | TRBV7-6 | CASSLGLAGGGQETQYF | TGTGCCAGCAGCTTAGGCCTAGCGGGAGGGGGCCAAGAGACCCAGTACTTC
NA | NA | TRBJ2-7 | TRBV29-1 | CSVADSGYEQYF | TGCAGCGTTGCGGACAGCGGCTACGAGCAGTACTTC
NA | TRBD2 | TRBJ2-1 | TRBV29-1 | CSVEGLAGDEQFF | TGCAGCGTTGAAGGACTAGCGGGAGATGAGCAGTTCTTC
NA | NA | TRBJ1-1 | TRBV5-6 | CASSLLEGTMNTEAFF | TGTGCCAGCAGCCTCTTGGAGGGGACCATGAACACTGAAGCTTTCTTT
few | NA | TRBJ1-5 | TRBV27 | CASSLLYSGGQPQHF | TGTGCCAGCAGTCTCCTCTACTCCGGGGGGCAGCCCCAGCATTTT
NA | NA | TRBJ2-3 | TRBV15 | CATSRRAGLTDTQYF | TGTGCCACCAGCAGGCGAGCGGGCTTGACAGATACGCAGTATTTT
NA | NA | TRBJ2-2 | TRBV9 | CASSRVSGELFF | TGTGCCAGCAGCCGGGTTTCCGGGGAGCTGTTTTTT
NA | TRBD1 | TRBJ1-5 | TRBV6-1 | CASSDQGGQPQHF | TGTGCCAGCAGTGACCAGGGGGGCCAGCCCCAGCATTTT
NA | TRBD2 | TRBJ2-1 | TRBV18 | CASSPGTSGSYNEQFF | TGTGCCAGCTCACCAGGGACTAGCGGGAGCTACAATGAGCAGTTCTTC
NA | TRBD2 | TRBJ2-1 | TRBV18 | CASSPGIAGAYNEQFF | TGTGCCAGCTCACCGGGGATAGCGGGAGCTTACAATGAGCAGTTCTTC
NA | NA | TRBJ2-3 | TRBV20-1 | CSARGGNTQYF | TGCAGTGCTAGAGGGGGCAATACGCAGTATTTT
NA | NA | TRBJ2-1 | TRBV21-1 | CASSKVHPGLAGPPLNEQFF | TGTGCCAGCAGCAAAGTCCATCCGGGACTAGCGGGACCCCCCCTCAATGAGCAGTTCTTC
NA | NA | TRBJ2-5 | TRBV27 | CASRRLGRETQYF | TGTGCCAGCAGAAGACTAGGTCGTGAGACCCAGTACTTC
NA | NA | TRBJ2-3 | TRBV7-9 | CASSSTGTDTQYF | TGTGCCAGCAGCTCAACGGGCACAGATACGCAGTATTTT
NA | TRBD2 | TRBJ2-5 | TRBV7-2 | CASSSRGSGSGETQYF | TGTGCCAGCAGCTCCCGAGGGAGCGGGAGTGGGGAGACCCAGTACTTC
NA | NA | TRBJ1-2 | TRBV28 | CATLQGPDYGYTF | TGTGCCACCCTACAGGGACCGGACTATGGCTACACCTTC
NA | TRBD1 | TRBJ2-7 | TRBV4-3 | CASSQVAGQGYEQYF | TGCGCCAGCAGCCAAGTTGCGGGACAGGGCTACGAGCAGTACTTC
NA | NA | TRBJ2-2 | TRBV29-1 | CSVEGAGTFFGELFF | TGCAGCGTTGAAGGGGCAGGAACGTTTTTCGGGGAGCTGTTTTTT
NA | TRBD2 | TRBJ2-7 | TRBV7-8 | CASSSLYYGETSGSSDEQYF | TGTGCCAGCAGCTCCCTCTACTATGGGGAAACTAGCGGGAGTTCAGACGAGCAGTACTTC
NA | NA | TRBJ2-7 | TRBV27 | CASAFFPDYEQYF | TGTGCCAGCGCTTTCTTCCCAGACTACGAGCAGTACTTC
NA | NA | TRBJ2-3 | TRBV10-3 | CAISARTGTDTQYF | TGTGCCATCAGTGCCCGGACAGGCACAGATACGCAGTATTTT
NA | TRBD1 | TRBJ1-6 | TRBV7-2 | CASSPPGGSNSPLHF | TGTGCCAGCAGCCCTCCAGGGGGAAGTAATTCACCCCTCCACTTT
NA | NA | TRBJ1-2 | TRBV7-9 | CASSLDSDLAGYTF | TGTGCCAGCAGCCTGGACTCTGACCTGGCTGGCTACACCTTC
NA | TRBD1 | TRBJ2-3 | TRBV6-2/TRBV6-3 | CASSSGQGGDTQYF | TGTGCCAGCAGTTCCGGACAGGGCGGAGATACGCAGTATTTT
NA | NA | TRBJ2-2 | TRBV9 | CASSIRTETGELFF | TGTGCCAGCAGCATCAGGACAGAGACCGGGGAGCTGTTTTTT
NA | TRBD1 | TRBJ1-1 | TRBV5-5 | CASSSQGAMNTEAFF | TGTGCCAGCAGCTCACAGGGGGCGATGAACACTGAAGCTTTCTTT
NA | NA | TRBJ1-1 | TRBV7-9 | CASSLVGGLSEAFF | TGTGCCAGCAGCTTAGTAGGGGGATTGTCTGAAGCTTTCTTT
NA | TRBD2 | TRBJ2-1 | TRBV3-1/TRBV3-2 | CASTPGEGAGGLYNEQFF | TGTGCCAGCACCCCAGGAGAGGGGGCGGGAGGGCTCTACAATGAGCAGTTCTTC
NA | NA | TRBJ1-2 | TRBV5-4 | CASSLGELNYGYTF | TGTGCCAGCAGCCTCGGGGAATTAAACTATGGCTACACCTTC
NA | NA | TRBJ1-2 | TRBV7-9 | CASSHTGPGYTF | TGTGCCAGCAGCCATACAGGGCCTGGCTACACCTTC